These 17 T cell receptor beta chains came from one sample sequenced in a study of T cells in Graves' hyperthyroidism and ophthalmopathy. RNA transcripts provided the source from which TCR beta CDR3 regions were amplified. TCR CDR3 regions were first amplified by RT-PCR with HTBI primers. TCRdb itself ran the multiplex PCR reads through MiXCR, one entry per CDR3 protein. The repertoire has 640,000 or so distinct CDR3 sequences, over 12% of them found once; the top ten carry over 6%. Sequenced sample: blood. The source is a young woman with Graves' ophthalmopathy.

This clonotype was seen many times. The gene calls are TRBV11-3 and TRBJ2-7; perhaps TRBD2 as D (5 bases). Per the germline V gene, CDR1 is SGHNT and CDR2 is YENEEA. The CDR3 is made up of 13 amino acids. With 5 bases removed from V and 2 bases from J, the gap between germline ends came to 10 bases. CDR3 coding DNA: TGTGCCAGCAGCGTGGACGGGACCTACGAGCAGTACTTC. Encoded protein: CASSVDGTYEQYF.

This clonotype was seen many times. The chain is built from TRBV9 and TRBJ2-1; 7 bases are a match to TRBD2. Germline CDR1 reads SGDLS; CDR2 reads YYNGEE. CDR3 length equals 18 residues. The J segment lost 5 bases and the V segment lost 0 bases, leaving 14 bases of the junction unmatched. The CDR3 region is CASSVASGIGLADNEQFF. In DNA, the CDR3 is TGTGCCAGCAGCGTAGCATCAGGTATAGGGCTAGCGGACAATGAGCAGTTCTTC. Full variable domain (outside the CDR3, taken from reference TRBV9 and TRBJ2-1): DSGVTQTPKHLITATGQRVTLRCSPRSGDLSVYWYQQSLDQGLQFLIQYYNGEERAKGNILERFSAQQFPDLHSELNLSSLELGDSALYFCASSVASGIGLADNEQFFGPGTRLTVL.

Many counts were recorded for this clonotype. The chain recombines TRBV6-2 or TRBV6-3 with TRBJ2-7; D unresolved. CDR3 length: 12 residues. CDR1 is MNHEY and CDR2 is SVGEGT in the germline V gene. V was pared by 2 bases and J by 4 bases, with 6 bases between. The CDR3 protein is CASSYDVYEQYF. CDR3 sequence (DNA): TGTGCCAGCAGTTACGACGTTTACGAGCAGTACTTC.

This clonotype showed up many times. As DNA, the CDR3 is TGTGCCAGCAGCCCGGGACACGACTATGACTATGGCTACACCTTC. Translating gives CASSPGHDYDYGYTF. The chain is built from TRBV28 and TRBJ1-2, with D tentatively TRBD1 (6 bases). V shed 6 bases and J shed 3 bases, with 17 bases lying between them. The CDR3 has 15 amino acids. Looked up from germline, CDR1 is MDHEN and CDR2 is SYDVKM.

This clonotype was picked up a small number of times. The chain recombines TRBV12-3 or TRBV12-4 with TRBJ1-5; D is ambiguous. CDR3 length: 13 amino acids. Deletions cut 6 bases from V and 4 bases from J, with 10 bases between. The DNA of the CDR3 is TGTGCCAGCAGCTTCGGACCTAATCAGCCCCAGCATTTT. It encodes CASSFGPNQPQHF.

This clonotype was observed many times. The chain carries TRBV30 and TRBJ1-5; D uncertain. Germline V gene lookup returns CDR1 GTSNPN and CDR2 SVGIG (reference sequence). V dropped 1 base and J dropped 11 bases, with 15 bases sitting between them. This CDR3 comprises 13 residues. CDR3 in DNA: TGTGCCTGGAGTGAAAATGCGGAGCGGTCCCAGCATTTT. Its protein is CAWSENAERSQHF.

This clonotype showed up many times. The chain combines TRBV18 with TRBJ1-5; D not certain. V shed 3 bases and J shed 2 bases, with 11 bases lying between them. Germline CDR1 reads KGHSH; CDR2 reads LQKENI. This CDR3 spans 15 amino acids. The chain's CDR3 is CASSPGMLGNQPQHF. Written as DNA, the CDR3 is TGTGCCAGCTCACCGGGTATGCTAGGCAATCAGCCCCAGCATTTT.

This clonotype was observed at least ten times. The V call is TRBV2, the J call TRBJ2-3; D is undetermined. Germline-derived CDR1 and CDR2 are SNHLY and FYNNEI. V was pared by 6 bases and J by 3 bases, with 16 bases between. The length of the CDR3 is 15 residues. CDR3 protein: CASSLGTGTTDTQYF. As DNA, the CDR3 is TGTGCCAGCAGCCTAGGCACTGGAACGACAGATACGCAGTATTTT.

This clonotype occurred many times. V gene TRBV28 combines with J gene TRBJ2-1; 7 bases fit TRBD2. Germline assignment: CDR1 MDHEN and CDR2 SYDVKM. There are 15 residues in the CDR3. Germline trimming cut 3 bases from V and 3 bases from J; bases unmatched to any gene: 5. CDR3 region: CASSFVGRVYNEQFF. CDR3 sequence (DNA): TGTGCCAGCAGTTTCGTGGGGAGGGTCTACAATGAGCAGTTCTTC.

This clonotype was counted a few times. The CDR3 reads CSVEGTGHEKLFF. In DNA form, the CDR3 reads TGCAGCGTTGAAGGGACAGGGCATGAAAAACTGTTTTTT. The V call is TRBV29-1, the J call TRBJ1-4; TRBD1 matches 8 bases. The junction had 1 base not matched to a gene; V was cut back by 1 base and J by 6 bases. Germline V gene data show CDR1 as SQVTM and CDR2 as ANQGSEA. The CDR3 totals 13 residues. The full variable domain, in which reference TRBV29-1 and TRBJ1-4 provide the parts outside the CDR3, is SAVISQKPSRDICQRGTSLTIQCQVDSQVTMMFWYRQQPGQSLTLIATANQGSEATYESGFVIDKFPISRPNLTFSTLTVSNMSPEDSSIYLCSVEGTGHEKLFFGSGTQLSVL.

Ten or more counts support this clonotype. This chain links TRBV20-1 with TRBJ2-5; D is ambiguous. From germline, CDR1 is DFQATT and CDR2 SNEGSKA (reference sequence). Deletions cut 5 bases from V and 1 base from J, with 11 bases between. The CDR3 length is 13 residues. CDR3 region: CSAAAVSQETQYF. CDR3 DNA sequence: TGCAGTGCTGCCGCTGTGTCCCAAGAGACCCAGTACTTC.

This clonotype was recorded many times. The chain links TRBV7-2 to TRBJ2-7; 10 positions match TRBD1. CDR1 and CDR2 (germline): SGHTA, FQGNSA. V lost 9 bases, J lost 1 base, and 6 bases stayed unmatched. CDR3 length equals 14 residues. The CDR3 region has the DNA TGTGCCAGTATCCGGGACAGGGGTTCCTACGAGCAGTACTTC. This codes for CASIRDRGSYEQYF.

The chain joins TRBV6-6 to TRBJ1-4; no definite D call. Deletions cut 0 bases from V and 0 bases from J, with 8 bases between. Per the germline V gene, CDR1 is MNHNY and CDR2 is SVGAGI (reference sequence). The CDR3 loop spans 16 amino acids. The CDR3 protein is CASSYSGPPTNEKLFF. CDR3 DNA sequence: TGTGCCAGCAGTTACTCAGGGCCTCCAACTAATGAAAAACTGTTTTTT.

This clonotype has at least ten counts. The V call is TRBV7-2, the J call TRBJ1-4; 11 bases fit TRBD1. The ends lost 5 bases at V and 2 bases at J; junction bases unmatched: 1. CDR1 and CDR2 from the germline V gene are SGHTA and FQGNSA. The CDR3 runs 15 residues. The CDR3 is CASSRTGGTNEKLFF. CDR3 sequence (DNA): TGTGCCAGCAGCCGGACAGGGGGCACTAATGAAAAACTGTTTTTT.

This clonotype was recorded a few times. V and J are TRBV5-1 and TRBJ2-2, with TRBD2 matching over 15 bases. CDR3 length equals 16 residues. Germline V gene lookup returns CDR1 SGHRS and CDR2 YFSETQ. J was trimmed by 5 bases and V by 2 bases; bases with no gene match: 1. The CDR3 loop is CASSFGLAGGTGELFF. The CDR3 bases are TGCGCCAGCAGCTTCGGACTAGCGGGAGGGACCGGGGAGCTGTTTTTT.

This clonotype has at least ten counts. The rearrangement uses TRBV5-6 and TRBJ2-1, with 12 bases matching TRBD1. The V gene's germline CDR1 is SGHDT and CDR2 YYEEEE. Trimming cost V 4 bases and J 8 bases; bases outside gene matches: 7. The CDR3 has 15 residues. The CDR3: CASSPGTGGEDEQFF. In DNA, the CDR3 is TGTGCCAGCAGCCCCGGGACAGGGGGCGAAGATGAGCAGTTCTTC.

This clonotype was observed at least ten times. This sequence joins TRBV29-1 and TRBJ2-3, with unresolved D. The germline V gene encodes CDR1 SQVTM and CDR2 ANQGSEA. This CDR3 is built from 13 residues. V was cut by 5 bases and J by 5 bases, with 14 bases left in between. As DNA, the CDR3 is TGCAGCGTTTCCGTGGTTGACGGAGATACGCAGTATTTT. It specifies CSVSVVDGDTQYF.